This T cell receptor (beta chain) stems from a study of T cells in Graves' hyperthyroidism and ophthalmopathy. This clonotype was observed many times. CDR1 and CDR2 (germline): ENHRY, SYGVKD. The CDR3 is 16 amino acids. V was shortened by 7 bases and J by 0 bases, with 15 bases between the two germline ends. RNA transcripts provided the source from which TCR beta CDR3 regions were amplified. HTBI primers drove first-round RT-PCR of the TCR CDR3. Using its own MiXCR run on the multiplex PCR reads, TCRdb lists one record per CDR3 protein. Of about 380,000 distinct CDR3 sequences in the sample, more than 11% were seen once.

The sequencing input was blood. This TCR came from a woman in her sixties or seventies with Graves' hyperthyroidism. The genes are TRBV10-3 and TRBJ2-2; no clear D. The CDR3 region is CAINAASTANTGELFF. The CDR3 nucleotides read TGTGCCATCAACGCTGCCTCGACCGCGAACACCGGGGAGCTGTTTTTT.